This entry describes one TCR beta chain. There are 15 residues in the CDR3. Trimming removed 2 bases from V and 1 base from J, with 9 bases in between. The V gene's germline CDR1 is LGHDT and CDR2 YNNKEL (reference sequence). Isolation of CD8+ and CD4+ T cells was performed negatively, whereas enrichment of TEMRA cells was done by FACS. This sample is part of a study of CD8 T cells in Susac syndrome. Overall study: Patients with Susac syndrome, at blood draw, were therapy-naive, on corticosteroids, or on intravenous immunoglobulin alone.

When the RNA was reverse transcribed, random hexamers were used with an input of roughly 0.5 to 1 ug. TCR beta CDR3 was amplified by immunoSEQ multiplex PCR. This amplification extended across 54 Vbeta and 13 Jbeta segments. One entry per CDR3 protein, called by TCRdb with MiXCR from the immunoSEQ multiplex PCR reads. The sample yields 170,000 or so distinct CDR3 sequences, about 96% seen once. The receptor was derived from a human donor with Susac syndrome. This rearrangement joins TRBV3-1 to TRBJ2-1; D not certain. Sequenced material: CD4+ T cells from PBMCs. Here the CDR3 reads CASSQSLESYNEQFF. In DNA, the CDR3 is TGTGCCAGCAGCCAAAGCTTGGAGTCCTACAATGAGCAGTTCTTC.